This entry concerns a single T cell receptor (beta chain). No antigen is known for it. The V gene end was trimmed by 0 bases and the J gene end by 5 bases; junction bases not matched to a gene: 6. The germline CDR1 and CDR2 sequences are LGHNA and YSLEER. There are 15 residues in the CDR3. The PCR ran on 60 Vbeta and 13 Jbeta primers. Authors' analysis steps: About 88 million unique TCR beta chains, 9.5 million to 11 million of them shared, were counted by a later analysis. Sequenced by immunoSEQ multiplex PCR; TCRdb stores in-frame clones only, minus some. V and J calls and clone size come straight from that table; D and trimming were deduced from the DNA. The table shows about 170,000 clones, with approximately 70% occurring only once. The sample originates from a study of cytomegalovirus exposure and HLA in healthy donors. Study results and limitations: While the bulk of TCR sequences proved rare, some public TCRs turned up in many donors.

The TCR sequence derives from a man between 40 and 49 years old in good health and CMV-seropositive. The V call is TRBV4-3, the J call TRBJ2-7; 8 nucleotides agree with TRBD2. The sample was PBMCs. The CDR3 nucleotides are TGCGCCAGCAGCCAAGATCAAGCGGGGGCCGACGAGCAGTACTTC. This codes for CASSQDQAGADEQYF.